This TCR beta chain was obtained from a study of CD8+CD57+ T cells in acquired aplastic anemia. Overall study: DNA per sorted CD4+ or CD8+ sample ranged about 0.18 to 30 ug, averaging 3.2 ug.

An expansion of CD8+CD57+ cells by flow cytometry had been shown in patients chosen for sequencing. This clonotype was recorded a few times. The ends were cut back, 3 bases at V and 10 bases at J, with 15 bases in the middle. The CDR3 is 12 residues long. Germline assignment: CDR1 DFQATT and CDR2 SNEGSKA (reference sequence). Genomic DNA, serving as template, underwent TCR beta VDJ and CDR3 profiling. TCRdb re-called the reads through MiXCR, storing one row per CDR3 protein. The sample shows 200,000 to 250,000 distinct CDR3 sequences, about 62% of them seen only once. Sequencing input: sorted CD4+, CD8+, or CD8+CD57+ T cells (not recorded which) from PBMCs. The source of this sequence is a human donor with aplastic anemia. The V call is TRBV20-1, the J call TRBJ1-1; D remains ambiguous. In DNA, the CDR3 is TGCAGTGCTAGGTCCAGTACCTTCGGAGCTTTCTTT. Translating it yields CSARSSTFGAFF.